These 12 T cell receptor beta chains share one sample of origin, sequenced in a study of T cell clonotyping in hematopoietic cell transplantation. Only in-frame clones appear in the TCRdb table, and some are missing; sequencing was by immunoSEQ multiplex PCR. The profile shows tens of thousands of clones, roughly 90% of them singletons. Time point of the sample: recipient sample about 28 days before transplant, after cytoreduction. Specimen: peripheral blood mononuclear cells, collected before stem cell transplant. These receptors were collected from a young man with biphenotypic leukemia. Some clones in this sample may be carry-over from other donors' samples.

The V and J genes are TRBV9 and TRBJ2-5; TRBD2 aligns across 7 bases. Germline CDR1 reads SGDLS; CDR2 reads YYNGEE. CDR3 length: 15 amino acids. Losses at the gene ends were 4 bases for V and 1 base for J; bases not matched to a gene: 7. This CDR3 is CASSRTSLGQETQYF. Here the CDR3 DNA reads TGTGCCAGCAGCCGGACTAGTTTGGGCCAAGAGACCCAGTACTTC. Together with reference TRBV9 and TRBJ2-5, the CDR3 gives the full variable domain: DSGVTQTPKHLITATGQRVTLRCSPRSGDLSVYWYQQSLDQGLQFLIQYYNGEERAKGNILERFSAQQFPDLHSELNLSSLELGDSALYFCASSRTSLGQETQYFGPGTRLLVL.

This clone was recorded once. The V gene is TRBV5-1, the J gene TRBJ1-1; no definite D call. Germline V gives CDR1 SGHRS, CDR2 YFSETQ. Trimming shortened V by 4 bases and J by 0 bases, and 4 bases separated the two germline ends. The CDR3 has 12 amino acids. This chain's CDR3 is CASSGMNTEAFF. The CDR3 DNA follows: TGCGCCAGCAGCGGAATGAACACTGAAGCTTTCTTT.

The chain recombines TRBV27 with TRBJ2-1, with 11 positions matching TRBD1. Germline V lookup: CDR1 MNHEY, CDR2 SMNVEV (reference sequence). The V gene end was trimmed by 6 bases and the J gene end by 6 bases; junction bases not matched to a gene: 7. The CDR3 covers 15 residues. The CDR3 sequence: CASRSLGTGGNEQFF. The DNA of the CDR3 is TGTGCCAGCAGGAGTCTCGGGACAGGGGGCAATGAGCAGTTCTTC.

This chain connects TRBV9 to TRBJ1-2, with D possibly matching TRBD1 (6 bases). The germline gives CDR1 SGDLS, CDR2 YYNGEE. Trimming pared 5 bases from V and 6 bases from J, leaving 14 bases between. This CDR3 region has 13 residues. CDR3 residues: CASSQGHFDGYTF. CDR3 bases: TGTGCCAGCAGTCAGGGACATTTTGATGGCTACACCTTC.

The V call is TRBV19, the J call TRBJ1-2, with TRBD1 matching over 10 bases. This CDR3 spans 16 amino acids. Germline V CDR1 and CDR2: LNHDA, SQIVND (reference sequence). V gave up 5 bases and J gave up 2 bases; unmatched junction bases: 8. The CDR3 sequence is CASSPGTGAKNYGYTF. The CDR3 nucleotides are TGTGCCAGTAGTCCAGGGACAGGGGCGAAGAACTATGGCTACACCTTC.

In DNA form, the CDR3 reads TGTGCCAGCAGCGTAGCAGGAGGGTCCGGCGAAAAACTGTTTTTT. Amino acid sequence: CASSVAGGSGEKLFF. This sequence joins TRBV9 and TRBJ1-4; no firm D call. V was shortened by 0 bases and J by 8 bases, with 14 bases between the two germline ends. CDR1 and CDR2 (germline): SGDLS, YYNGEE. The CDR3 spans 15 residues.

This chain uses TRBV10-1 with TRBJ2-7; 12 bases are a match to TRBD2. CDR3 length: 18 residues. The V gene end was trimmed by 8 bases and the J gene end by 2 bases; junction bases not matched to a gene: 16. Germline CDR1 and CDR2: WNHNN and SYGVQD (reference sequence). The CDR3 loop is CASATTGRTSGTTYEQYF. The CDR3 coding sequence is TGCGCCAGCGCGACCACCGGCCGGACTAGCGGGACCACCTACGAGCAGTACTTC.

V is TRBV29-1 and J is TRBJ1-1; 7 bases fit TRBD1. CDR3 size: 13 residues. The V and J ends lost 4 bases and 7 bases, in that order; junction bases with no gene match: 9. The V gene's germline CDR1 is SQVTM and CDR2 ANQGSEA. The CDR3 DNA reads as TGCAGCGTTGCGGAGACAGGGATGTTTGAAGCTTTCTTT. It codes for CSVAETGMFEAFF.

This chain's CDR3 is CASSLAATENSPLHF. The CDR3 nucleotides read TGCGCCAGCAGCTTGGCCGCGACTGAAAATTCACCCCTCCACTTT. The chain uses TRBV5-1 and TRBJ1-6; D is unresolved. This CDR3 spans 15 amino acids. CDR1 and CDR2 from the germline V gene are SGHRS and YFSETQ. Trimming shortened V by 0 bases and J by 7 bases, and 11 bases separated the two germline ends.

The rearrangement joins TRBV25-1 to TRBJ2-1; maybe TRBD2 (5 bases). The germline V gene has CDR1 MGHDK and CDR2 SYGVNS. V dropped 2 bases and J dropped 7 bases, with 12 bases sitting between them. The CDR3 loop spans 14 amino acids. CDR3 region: CASSEDGMANEQFF. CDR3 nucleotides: TGTGCCAGCAGTGAAGACGGGATGGCAAATGAGCAGTTCTTC.

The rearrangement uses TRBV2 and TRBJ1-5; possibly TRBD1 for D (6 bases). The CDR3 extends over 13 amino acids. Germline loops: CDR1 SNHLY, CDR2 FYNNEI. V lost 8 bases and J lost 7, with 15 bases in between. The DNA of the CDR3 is TGTGCCAGCCGGGGACACGATGCCCAGCCCCAGCATTTT. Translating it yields CASRGHDAQPQHF. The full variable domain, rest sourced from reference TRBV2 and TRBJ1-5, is EPEVTQTPSHQVTQMGQEVILRCVPISNHLYFYWYRQILGQKVEFLVSFYNNEISEKSEIFDDQFSVERPDGSNFTLKIRSTKLEDSAMYFCASRGHDAQPQHFGDGTRLSIL.

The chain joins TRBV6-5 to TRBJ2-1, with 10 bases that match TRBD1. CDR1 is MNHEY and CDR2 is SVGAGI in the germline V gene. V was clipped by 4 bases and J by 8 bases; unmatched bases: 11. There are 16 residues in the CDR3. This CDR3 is CASSSHTGTGVHEQFF. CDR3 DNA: TGTGCCAGCAGTTCCCATACCGGGACAGGGGTCCATGAGCAGTTCTTC.